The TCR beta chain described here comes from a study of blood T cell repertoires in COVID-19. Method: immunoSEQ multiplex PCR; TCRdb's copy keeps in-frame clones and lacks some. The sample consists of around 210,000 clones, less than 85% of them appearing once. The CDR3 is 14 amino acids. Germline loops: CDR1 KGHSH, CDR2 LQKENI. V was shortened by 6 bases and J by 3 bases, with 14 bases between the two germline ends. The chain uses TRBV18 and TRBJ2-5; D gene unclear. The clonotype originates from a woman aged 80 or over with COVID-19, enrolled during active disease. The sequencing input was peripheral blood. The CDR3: CASSSPPRKETQYF. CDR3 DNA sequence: TGTGCCAGCTCCTCCCCCCCTAGAAAAGAGACCCAGTACTTC.